Following are 26 T cell receptor beta chains from one sample sequenced in a study of breast tumors, draining lymph nodes, adjacent tissues (dated by TCRdb to between 2015 and 2016). Library prep was done by multiplex PCR. The instrument given in TCRdb is Illumina HiSeq 2000. Through fastp at Q25 and MiXCR, TCRdb rebuilt clones from the public reads, retaining in-frame beta chains. CDR3 protein duplicates are merged, each entry listing the most common genes and DNA. The sample records approximately 230,000 distinct CDR3 sequences, 30% to 35% of which are singletons. 3% to 4.5% of the sample rests with the top ten. Lymph node samples were obtained from the axillary draining lymph nodes of breast cancer patients. The sample comprised axillary lymph node tissue. These receptors were obtained from a female donor with breast cancer. Some clones in this sample may be carry-over from other donors' samples.

With respect to this clonotype: A clone one base away is much larger, so this may be a read error. The gene calls are TRBV9 and TRBJ2-7; a possible D gene is TRBD2 (6 bases). CDR3 length: 16 residues. CDR1 is SGDLS, CDR2 YYNGEE, per germline. CDR3 residues: CASSPRPAGSSYAQYF. The CDR3 bases are TGTGCCAGCAGCCCACGCCCCGCGGGGAGCTCCTACGCGCAGTACTTC.

This clonotype has at least ten counts. V usage is TRBV5-8 and J usage is TRBJ2-3, with 8 bases aligning to TRBD1. Germline V gene sequence: CDR1 SGHTS, CDR2 YDEGEE. CDR3 size: 13 residues. The J segment lost 6 bases and the V segment lost 1 base, leaving 1 base of the junction unmatched. Here the CDR3 DNA reads TGTGCCAGCAGCTTGACAGGGGGGGATACGCAGTATTTT. It encodes CASSLTGGDTQYF. Drawing the rest from reference TRBV5-8 and TRBJ2-3, the complete variable domain is EAGVTQSPTHLIKTRGQQATLRCSPISGHTSVYWYQQALGLGLQFLLWYDEGEERNRGNFPPRFSGRQFPNYSSELNVNALELEDSALYLCASSLTGGDTQYFGPGTRLTVL.

As for this clonotype: This may arise from a read error, as a much more abundant clone is one base away. The genes are TRBV11-2 and TRBJ2-3; no clear D. Per germline, CDR1 SGHAT and CDR2 FQNNGV. The CDR3 sequence is 13 residues long. V gave up 1 base and J gave up 4 bases, with 6 bases separating them. In DNA form, the CDR3 reads TGTGCCAGCAGCTTAGGGGCCCCAGATACGCAGTATTTT. As protein: CASSLGAPDTQYF. Drawing the rest from reference TRBV11-2 and TRBJ2-3, the complete variable domain is EAGVAQSPRYKIIEKRQSVAFWCNPISGHATLYWYQQILGQGPKLLIQFQNNGVVDDSQLPKDRFSAERLKGVDSTLKIQPAKLEDSAVYLCASSLGAPDTQYFGPGTRLTVL.

Many counts were recorded for this clonotype. V gene TRBV11-2 combines with J gene TRBJ2-1; D possibly corresponds to TRBD1 (6 bases). V lost 1 base to trimming and J lost 8 bases, with 15 bases between them. This CDR3 region has 15 residues. Germline V gene sequence: CDR1 SGHAT, CDR2 FQNNGV. The CDR3 DNA reads as TGTGCCAGCAGCTTAGTACAGGGACCCCCCGATGAGCAGTTCTTC. The encoded protein is CASSLVQGPPDEQFF.

This chain joins TRBV20-1 and TRBJ2-3; the D gene is possibly TRBD2 (6 bases). The CDR3 extends over 13 amino acids. Germline CDR1 reads DFQATT; CDR2 reads SNEGSKA (reference sequence). The CDR3 DNA reads as TGCAGCGCTGGAAAATCGGGGGAAGATACGCAGTATTTT. This sequence encodes CSAGKSGEDTQYF.

The chain joins TRBV12-3 or TRBV12-4 to TRBJ1-5, with D perhaps TRBD1 (5 bases). V was shortened by 7 bases and J by 0 bases, with 13 bases between the two germline ends. This CDR3 is built from 15 residues. In nucleotides, the CDR3 is TGTGCCAGCAAGCCGGGACCCCATAGCAATCAGCCCCAGCATTTT. This codes for CASKPGPHSNQPQHF.

This clonotype has only one observation. One junction end disagrees with the germline gene, perhaps due to a read error. The chain has TRBV15 and TRBJ2-7; D gene unclear. This CDR3 has 14 residues. Germline-derived CDR1 and CDR2 are LNHNV and YYDKDF (reference sequence). The CDR3 region is CTTSRDNGPYEQYF. Here the CDR3 DNA reads TGTACCACCAGCAGAGACAATGGGCCCTACGAGCAGTACTTC.

This sequence joins TRBV15 and TRBJ2-1; the D gene is possibly TRBD1 (5 bases). Germline assignment: CDR1 LNHNV and CDR2 YYDKDF (reference sequence). Trimming shortened V by 3 bases and J by 7 bases, and 19 bases separated the two germline ends. CDR3 length equals 16 residues. As DNA, the CDR3 is TGTGCCACCAGCAGCTTGGAAGGGGCTGGAACGAATGAGCAGTTCTTC. It is translated as CATSSLEGAGTNEQFF.

As regards this clonotype: An end of the junction does not agree with germline; a read error may underlie this. The chain uses TRBV7-9 and TRBJ2-5; D might be TRBD2 (6 bases). There are 12 residues in the CDR3. Germline CDR1 and CDR2: SEHNR and FQNEAQ (reference sequence). The CDR3 spells CASSLARGTQYF. The CDR3 DNA sequence: TGTGCCAGCAGCCTAGCGAGAGGGACCCAGTACTTC. Full variable domain (rest looked up from reference TRBV7-9 and TRBJ2-5): DTGVSQNPRHKITKRGQNVTFRCDPISEHNRLYWYRQTLGQGPEFLTYFQNEAQLEKSRLLSDRFSAERPKGSFSTLEIQRTEQGDSAMYLCASSLARGTQYFGPGTRLLVL.

There are many counts of this clonotype. The V gene is TRBV5-5, the J gene TRBJ2-1, with TRBD2 matching 7 bases. J lost 10 bases, V lost 0 bases, and 4 bases had no gene match. Germline V gives CDR1 SGHKS, CDR2 YYEKEE (reference sequence). This CDR3 contains 13 residues. The CDR3 DNA reads TGTGCCAGCAGCTTGGTGCTGGGAGGGGAGCAGTTCTTC. Its protein product is CASSLVLGGEQFF.

This clonotype was seen ten or more times. V gene TRBV20-1 combines with J gene TRBJ1-2; TRBD1 matches 9 bases. The germline V gene has CDR1 DFQATT and CDR2 SNEGSKA (reference sequence). The CDR3 covers 13 residues. V shed 6 bases, J shed 4 bases, and the junction held 6 bases outside the gene matches. The CDR3 loop reads CSAEWGQGYGYTF. The CDR3 nucleotides are TGCAGTGCGGAGTGGGGACAGGGCTATGGCTACACCTTC.

The chain recombines TRBV12-3 or TRBV12-4 with TRBJ2-1, with D unclear. Trimming took 6 bases from V and 5 from J, leaving 2 bases between them. The length of the CDR3 is 10 residues. CDR3 in amino acids: CASRDNEQFF. The DNA for the CDR3 is TGTGCCAGCAGGGACAATGAGCAGTTCTTC.

This clonotype was found many times. This chain uses TRBV20-1 with TRBJ1-2; tentative D call: TRBD1 (5 bases). The germline V and J ends were trimmed by 2 bases and 3 bases, with 25 bases remaining between them. The CDR3 has 18 amino acids. Germline CDR1 reads DFQATT; CDR2 reads SNEGSKA (reference sequence). The CDR3 here is CSARWENERGQGYYGYTF. CDR3 sequence (DNA): TGCAGTGCTAGATGGGAAAATGAAAGGGGCCAAGGGTACTATGGCTACACCTTC.

The chain links TRBV2 to TRBJ2-1; 8 bases line up with TRBD1. J was trimmed by 10 bases and V by 1 base; bases with no gene match: 6. The CDR3 is made up of 14 amino acids. Germline V lookup: CDR1 SNHLY, CDR2 FYNNEI. CDR3 sequence: CASSEVAGGYEQFF. The CDR3 bases are TGTGCCAGCAGTGAAGTGGCAGGGGGCTACGAGCAGTTCTTC.

As regards this clonotype: A much bigger clone sits one base away, suggesting this may be a read error. The rearrangement joins TRBV7-9 to TRBJ1-2, with D possibly TRBD1 on 5 matching bases. The germline V gene encodes CDR1 SEHNR and CDR2 FQNEAQ (reference sequence). The CDR3 is 15 amino acids. This CDR3 is CASSLGAPGVYGYPF. DNA for the CDR3: TGTGCCAGCAGCTTAGGGGCACCGGGGGTCTATGGCTACCCCTTC.

Concerning this clonotype: Being one base from a much bigger clone, this may be a read error. V is TRBV11-3 and J is TRBJ2-1; D ambiguous. This CDR3 is built from 15 residues. Per germline, CDR1 SGHNT and CDR2 YENEEA. The CDR3 DNA follows: TGTGCCAGCAGCAACCCCCCCGGAGAGTACAATGAGCGGTTCTTC. It translates to CASSNPPGEYNERFF. Full variable domain (rest looked up from reference TRBV11-3 and TRBJ2-1): EAGVVQSPRYKIIEKKQPVAFWCNPISGHNTLYWYLQNLGQGPELLIRYENEEAVDDSQLPKDRFSAERLKGVDSTLKIQPAELGDSAVYLCASSNPPGEYNERFFGPGTRLTVL.

The sample holds a few counts of this clonotype. This chain uses TRBV25-1 with TRBJ1-1; tentatively, D is TRBD1 (5 bases). The CDR3 consists of 12 residues. CDR1 MGHDK and CDR2 SYGVNS come from the germline V gene. Trimming took off 6 bases at V and 7 bases at J, with 12 bases between the two ends. The CDR3, as DNA: TGTGCCAGCAGAACAGGTAGTGGTGAAGCTTTCTTT. As protein: CASRTGSGEAFF. Complete variable domain (other parts from reference TRBV25-1 and TRBJ1-1): EADIYQTPRYLVIGTGKKITLECSQTMGHDKMYWYQQDPGMELHLIHYSYGVNSTEKGDLSSESTVSRIRTEHFPLTLESARPSHTSQYLCASRTGSGEAFFGQGTRLTVV.

A single count supports this clonotype. The junction does not match germline at one end; this may be a read error. The chain is built from TRBV25-1 and TRBJ1-2, with 7 bases aligning to TRBD1. This CDR3 has 14 residues. In germline, CDR1 is MGHDK, CDR2 SYGVNS. In DNA form, the CDR3 reads TGTGCCAGCACCGGGCGACAGGGTGGTTATGGCTACACCTTT. Residues: CASTGRQGGYGYTF.

This clonotype was found many times. The chain links TRBV20-1 to TRBJ2-2; D might be TRBD1 or TRBD2, each matching 6 bases. V was trimmed by 0 bases and J by 2 bases, leaving 13 bases between them. CDR3 length equals 16 residues. The germline CDR1 and CDR2 sequences are DFQATT and SNEGSKA (reference sequence). In DNA form, the CDR3 reads TGCAGTGCTAGAGATACCCGGGGGCTTAACACCGGGGAGCTGTTTTTT. It is translated as CSARDTRGLNTGELFF.

The CDR3 sequence: CATSASAGGDQPQHF. Written as DNA, the CDR3 is TGTGCCACCAGTGCTAGCGCAGGGGGGGATCAGCCCCAGCATTTT. The J gene is TRBJ1-5, the V gene TRBV24-1; 7 nucleotides line up with TRBD1. CDR1 KGHDR and CDR2 SFDVKD come from the germline V gene. V lost 5 bases to trimming and J lost 5 bases; unmatched junction nucleotides: 8. The CDR3 has 15 amino acids.

This clonotype was seen at least ten times. V and J are TRBV25-1 and TRBJ1-6, with D perhaps matching TRBD1 (5 bases). Germline CDR1 reads MGHDK; CDR2 reads SYGVNS. CDR3 length equals 15 residues. The ends were cut back, 1 base at V and 7 bases at J, with 11 bases in the middle. For the CDR3, the DNA is TGTGCCAGCAGTGAATCTCTGGGACGGAATTCACCCCTCCACTTT. Translating it yields CASSESLGRNSPLHF.

This clonotype has at least ten counts. The J gene is TRBJ2-7, the V gene TRBV10-1; a weak D match, TRBD1 (6 bases). The germline V gene has CDR1 WNHNN and CDR2 SYGVQD (reference sequence). Trimming left V 5 bases short and J 2 bases short, with 13 bases between. There are 14 residues in the CDR3. CDR3 region: CASSSRDNTYEQYF. The CDR3 DNA reads TGCGCCAGCAGTTCAAGGGACAATACCTACGAGCAGTACTTC.

The chain combines TRBV7-9 with TRBJ2-1; D is ambiguous. Germline values: CDR1 SEHNR, CDR2 FQNEAQ (reference sequence). The CDR3 contains 15 residues. Trimming removed 2 bases at V and 8 bases at J, with 16 bases between. The CDR3 spells CASSLLGSRTDEQFF. CDR3 DNA sequence: TGTGCCAGCAGCTTACTAGGGTCCCGGACCGATGAGCAGTTCTTC.

This clonotype was recorded many times. The rearrangement joins TRBV19 to TRBJ2-2, with a possible D match to TRBD2 (6 bases). The CDR3 runs to 17 residues. Germline V lookup: CDR1 LNHDA, CDR2 SQIVND (reference sequence). V gave up 3 bases and J gave up 3 bases, with 17 bases separating them. CDR3 region: CASSMPHRTGDTGELFF. The CDR3 region has the DNA TGTGCCAGTAGTATGCCCCATAGGACGGGGGACACCGGGGAGCTGTTTTTT.

The CDR3 protein is CASRATSGRFRTDTQYF. The CDR3 coding sequence is TGTGCCAGCAGGGCGACTAGCGGGAGATTTAGGACAGATACGCAGTATTTT. The chain joins TRBV2 to TRBJ2-3; 12 bases fit TRBD2. Trimming at V came to 6 bases and at J to 3 bases, leaving 10 bases not matched to a gene. Germline V lookup: CDR1 SNHLY, CDR2 FYNNEI. CDR3 length: 17 residues.

The chain links TRBV19 to TRBJ1-4; 9 nucleotides agree with TRBD1. Trimming cost V 3 bases and J 0 bases; bases outside gene matches: 2. Germline V gene lookup returns CDR1 LNHDA and CDR2 SQIVND (reference sequence). The CDR3 sequence is 16 residues long. For the CDR3, the DNA is TGTGCCAGTAGTATGGGACAGGGCTCAACTAATGAAAAACTGTTTTTT. It specifies CASSMGQGSTNEKLFF. Drawing the rest from reference TRBV19 and TRBJ1-4, the complete variable domain is DGGITQSPKYLFRKEGQNVTLSCEQNLNHDAMYWYRQDPGQGLRLIYYSQIVNDFQKGDIAEGYSVSREKKESFPLTVTSAQKNPTAFYLCASSMGQGSTNEKLFFGSGTQLSVL.